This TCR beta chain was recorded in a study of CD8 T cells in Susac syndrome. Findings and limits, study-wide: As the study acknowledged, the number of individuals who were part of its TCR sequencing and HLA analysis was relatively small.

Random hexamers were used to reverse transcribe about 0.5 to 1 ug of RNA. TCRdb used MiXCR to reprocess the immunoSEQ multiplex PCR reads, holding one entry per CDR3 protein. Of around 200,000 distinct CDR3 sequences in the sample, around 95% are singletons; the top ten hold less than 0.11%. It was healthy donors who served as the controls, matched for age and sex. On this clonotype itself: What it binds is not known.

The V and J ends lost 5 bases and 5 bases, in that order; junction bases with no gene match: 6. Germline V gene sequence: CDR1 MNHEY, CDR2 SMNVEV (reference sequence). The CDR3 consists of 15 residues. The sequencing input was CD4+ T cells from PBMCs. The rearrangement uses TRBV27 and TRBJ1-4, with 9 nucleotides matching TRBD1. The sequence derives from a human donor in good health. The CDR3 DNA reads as TGTGCCAGCAGTGTCCGACAGGGGGGGAATGAAAAACTGTTTTTT. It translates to CASSVRQGGNEKLFF. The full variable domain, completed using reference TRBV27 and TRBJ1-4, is EAQVTQNPRYLITVTGKKLTVTCSQNMNHEYMSWYRQDPGLGLRQIYYSMNVEVTDKGDVPEGYKVSRKEKRNFPLILESPSPNQTSLYFCASSVRQGGNEKLFFGSGTQLSVL.